A single sample gave rise to the 28 T cell receptor beta chains below, sequenced in a study of shared clonotypes between healthy human individuals. The table came from immunoSEQ multiplex PCR; TCRdb's copy has only in-frame clones and leaves some out. The table lists about 490,000 clones, roughly 80% of them singletons. The sample consisted of PBMCs. The source is a woman aged 35 to 49 in good health. Some clones in this sample may be carry-over from other donors' samples.

This clone was observed a few times. This sample includes further DNA sequences coding for the same CDR3. The CDR3 coding sequence is TGTGCCATCAGTGGAGACAGGGACACCGGGGAGCTGTTTTTT. Amino acid sequence: CAISGDRDTGELFF. This chain links TRBV10-3 with TRBJ2-2; 7 bases are a match to TRBD1. CDR3 length: 14 residues. Losses at the gene ends were 4 bases for V and 3 bases for J; bases not matched to a gene: 2. From germline, CDR1 is ENHRY and CDR2 SYGVKD.

The chain carries TRBV10-3 and TRBJ2-2; maybe TRBD1 (6 bases). The CDR3 spans 15 residues. CDR1 is ENHRY and CDR2 is SYGVKD in the germline V gene. Trimming removed 7 bases from V and 5 bases from J, with 17 bases in between. The CDR3 spells CAIMAGASGTGELFF. CDR3 nucleotide sequence: TGTGCCATCATGGCAGGGGCCTCGGGGACCGGGGAGCTGTTTTTT.

The gene calls are TRBV5-6 and TRBJ1-2, with 7 bases identical to TRBD1. Germline V lookup: CDR1 SGHDT, CDR2 YYEEEE. The junction had 16 bases not matched to a gene; V was cut back by 4 bases and J by 7 bases. This CDR3 contains 16 residues. The CDR3 loop is CASSPPAGRSGGGYTF. The CDR3 coding sequence is TGTGCCAGCAGCCCCCCTGCGGGGCGCTCAGGGGGTGGCTACACCTTC.

The table lists this clone with a count of one. The chain links TRBV6-4 to TRBJ2-2, with 10 bases identical to TRBD1. V was pared by 8 bases and J by 3 bases, with 6 bases of the junction left unmatched. CDR1 and CDR2 (germline): MRHNA, SNTAGT. The CDR3 is 15 amino acids. For the CDR3, the DNA is TGTGCCAGCCGGGAGGGGACAGGGGACACCGGGGAGCTGTTTTTT. It codes for CASREGTGDTGELFF.

V is TRBV28 and J is TRBJ2-7; the D gene is possibly TRBD1 (8 bases). The V end was cut by 6 bases, the J end by 0 bases, with 15 bases between. This CDR3 spans 15 amino acids. Looked up from germline, CDR1 is MDHEN and CDR2 is SYDVKM. CDR3 region: CASSGRTGSSYEQYF. DNA of the CDR3: TGTGCCAGCAGCGGGAGGACAGGGAGCTCCTACGAGCAGTACTTC. The full variable domain, rest sourced from reference TRBV28 and TRBJ2-7, is DVKVTQSSRYLVKRTGEKVFLECVQDMDHENMFWYRQDPGLGLRLIYFSYDVKMKEKGDIPEGYSVSREKKERFSLILESASTNQTSMYLCASSGRTGSSYEQYFGPGTRLTVT.

This clone was seen only a few times. This chain joins TRBV7-9 and TRBJ1-6; the D is unclear. The CDR3 spans 19 residues. V dropped 2 bases and J dropped 7 bases, with 24 bases sitting between them. In germline, CDR1 is SEHNR, CDR2 FQNEAQ (reference sequence). For the CDR3, the DNA is TGTGCCAGCAGCTTAATAGGAGGGAATGCGGAGTATTCGAATTCACCCCTCCACTTT. Translation gives CASSLIGGNAEYSNSPLHF. Using reference TRBV7-9 and TRBJ1-6 for the parts outside the CDR3, the full variable domain is DTGVSQNPRHKITKRGQNVTFRCDPISEHNRLYWYRQTLGQGPEFLTYFQNEAQLEKSRLLSDRFSAERPKGSFSTLEIQRTEQGDSAMYLCASSLIGGNAEYSNSPLHFGNGTRLTVT.

The chain uses TRBV9 and TRBJ2-6; D gene uncertain. The CDR3 sequence is 14 residues long. Per germline, CDR1 SGDLS and CDR2 YYNGEE. Trimming cost V 0 bases and J 4 bases, with 5 bases left between them. CDR3 coding DNA: TGTGCCAGCAGCGTAGCCCTCGGGGCCAACGTCCTGACTTTC. This gives the protein CASSVALGANVLTF.

This rearrangement joins TRBV10-2 to TRBJ2-7; the D gene could be TRBD1 or TRBD2 (7 bases each). The V end was cut by 7 bases, the J end by 5 bases, with 15 bases between. The CDR3 is 13 residues long. Per the germline V gene, CDR1 is WSHSY and CDR2 is SAAADI. The CDR3 sequence: CASTGGGTHEQYF. DNA of the CDR3: TGCGCCAGCACAGGGGGAGGGACCCACGAGCAGTACTTC.

The chain is built from TRBV30 and TRBJ2-2; D unresolved. The V gene lost 1 base and the J gene lost 6 bases, with 9 bases spanning the gap. This CDR3 has 13 residues. Germline lookup yields CDR1 GTSNPN and CDR2 SVGIG (reference sequence). Here the CDR3 DNA reads TGTGCCTGGAGTGGTCTTGGGGCCGGGGAGCTGTTTTTT. It encodes CAWSGLGAGELFF. The whole variable domain, filled in from reference TRBV30 and TRBJ2-2, reads SQTIHQWPATLVQPVGSPLSLECTVEGTSNPNLYWYRQAAGRGLQLLFYSVGIGQISSEVPQNLSASRPQDRQFILSSKKLLLSDSGFYLCAWSGLGAGELFFGEGSRLTVL.

CDR3 nucleotide sequence: TGTGCCAGCAGCTTAGGTAGGGGTAGGGGCAATCAGCCCCAGCATTTT. Translation gives CASSLGRGRGNQPQHF. The chain combines TRBV7-9 with TRBJ1-5; perhaps TRBD1 as D (5 bases). Trimming cost V 1 base and J 2 bases, with 12 bases left between them. CDR1 is SEHNR and CDR2 is FQNEAQ in the germline V gene (reference sequence). CDR3 size: 16 residues.

This clone was picked up one time. The gene calls are TRBV4-3 and TRBJ2-3; tentatively, D is TRBD1 (6 bases). V was cut by 0 bases and J by 2 bases, with 24 bases left in between. Germline V lookup: CDR1 LGHNA, CDR2 YSLEER. The CDR3 is made up of 20 amino acids. Here the CDR3 reads CASSQDLDLQGSPFTDTQYF. As DNA, the CDR3 is TGCGCCAGCAGCCAAGATCTCGACCTTCAGGGGTCCCCCTTCACAGATACGCAGTATTTT.

Ten or more counts support this clone. The chain joins TRBV19 to TRBJ1-2, with D unclear. V was trimmed by 10 bases and J by 4 bases, leaving 16 bases between them. Germline CDR1 LNHDA, CDR2 SQIVND (reference sequence). This CDR3 has 13 amino acids. The CDR3 nucleotides are TGTGCCACGAGGACGGACGAGCCCTATGGCTACACCTTC. Protein sequence: CATRTDEPYGYTF.

V and J are TRBV19 and TRBJ2-1; D gene uncertain. CDR1 LNHDA and CDR2 SQIVND come from the germline V gene (reference sequence). V lost 5 bases and J 3 bases, leaving 11 bases between the germline ends. The CDR3 spans 14 residues. The CDR3 DNA is TGTGCCAGTAGTGGCGGCAGGAACTACAATGAGCAGTTCTTC. Translating gives CASSGGRNYNEQFF.

The rearrangement uses TRBV19 and TRBJ2-1, with 8 bases aligning to TRBD2. CDR3 size: 14 residues. V shed 4 bases, J shed 7 bases, and the junction held 6 bases outside the gene matches. Germline lookup yields CDR1 LNHDA and CDR2 SQIVND (reference sequence). CDR3 DNA: TGTGCCAGTAGTACATCGGGACTAGAGAATGAGCAGTTCTTC. Amino acids: CASSTSGLENEQFF.

V usage is TRBV7-9 and J usage is TRBJ2-2; D remains unclear. Germline V gene lookup returns CDR1 SEHNR and CDR2 FQNEAQ (reference sequence). V lost 7 bases and J lost 1, with 13 bases in between. The CDR3 has 15 amino acids. Here the CDR3 DNA reads TGTGCCAGCATGCACCGGGCCGAGAACACCGGGGAGCTGTTTTTT. Translated: CASMHRAENTGELFF.

Turning to this clone: A much larger clone differs by one base, so this may be a read error. J is TRBJ1-1 and V is TRBV30; D is uncertain. Germline CDR1 reads GTSNPN; CDR2 reads SVGIG (reference sequence). This CDR3 is 14 amino acids long. Trimming took off 0 bases at V and 2 bases at J, with 10 bases between the two ends. The DNA of the CDR3 is TGTGCCTGGAGTGTTCGGGCAGTAAACACTGAAGCTTTCTTT. It specifies CAWSVRAVNTEAFF.

V usage is TRBV30 and J usage is TRBJ2-1, with unresolved D. Germline V gene lookup returns CDR1 GTSNPN and CDR2 SVGIG (reference sequence). The V end was cut by 3 bases, the J end by 6 bases, with 12 bases between. The CDR3 contains 13 residues. The CDR3 nucleotides read TGTGCCTGGAGCCCGGTCTGGACCAATGAGCAGTTCTTC. The encoded protein is CAWSPVWTNEQFF.

This chain links TRBV19 with TRBJ1-5, with no clear D. V lost 6 bases and J lost 0, with 15 bases in between. The CDR3 has 16 residues. Germline V gene data show CDR1 as LNHDA and CDR2 as SQIVND (reference sequence). The CDR3 coding sequence is TGTGCCAGTAGGACGCAGGCCCAAAATAGCAATCAGCCCCAGCATTTT. Encoded protein: CASRTQAQNSNQPQHF.

This clone appeared once. V is TRBV27 and J is TRBJ2-1; D gene uncertain. The length of the CDR3 is 15 residues. The germline V gene has CDR1 MNHEY and CDR2 SMNVEV (reference sequence). Trimming stripped 3 bases from V and 5 bases from J, with 14 bases between. The CDR3 loop reads CASSFLGRVDNEQFF. The CDR3 region has the DNA TGTGCCAGCAGTTTCCTTGGACGGGTCGACAATGAGCAGTTCTTC.

The chain links TRBV29-1 to TRBJ2-1; TRBD2 aligns across 12 bases. With 5 bases clipped from V and 9 bases from J, the junction kept 8 bases outside the gene matches. Germline V CDR1 and CDR2: SQVTM, ANQGSEA. The CDR3 extends over 14 amino acids. DNA for the CDR3: TGCAGCGTTTACTCTAGCGGGAGGGCCGGTGAGCAGTTCTTC. Encoded protein: CSVYSSGRAGEQFF.

This chain uses TRBV11-2 with TRBJ2-5; the D is unclear. Looked up from germline, CDR1 is SGHAT and CDR2 is FQNNGV. V lost 3 bases and J 2 bases, leaving 10 bases between the germline ends. The CDR3 runs 14 residues. CDR3 bases: TGTGCCAGCAGCTTCGGACCCACGCAAGAGACCCAGTACTTC. Protein: CASSFGPTQETQYF.

On this clone itself: Additional DNA sequences in this sample encode the identical CDR3. This sequence joins TRBV9 and TRBJ2-7; 7 bases fit TRBD2. Germline CDR1 SGDLS, CDR2 YYNGEE. The length of the CDR3 is 16 residues. V dropped 0 bases and J dropped 0; count of bases not matched to a gene: 6. The CDR3 nucleotides read TGTGCCAGCAGCGTAGAGGTGGGAGGGAGCTCCTACGAGCAGTACTTC. It encodes CASSVEVGGSSYEQYF.

V gene TRBV28 combines with J gene TRBJ2-5; D is perhaps TRBD1 (5 bases). Trimming shortened V by 6 bases and J by 0 bases, and 8 bases separated the two germline ends. Germline CDR1 and CDR2: MDHEN and SYDVKM. CDR3 length: 13 amino acids. CDR3 protein: CASSDSYQETQYF. The CDR3 DNA sequence: TGTGCCAGCAGCGACAGTTACCAAGAGACCCAGTACTTC.

The chain has TRBV15 and TRBJ2-7; D unresolved. V was clipped by 2 bases and J by 0 bases, with 5 bases between them. The germline V gene has CDR1 LNHNV and CDR2 YYDKDF (reference sequence). This CDR3 is built from 13 residues. DNA for the CDR3: TGTGCCACCAGCAGACCCAGCTCCTACGAGCAGTACTTC. Translated, it gives CATSRPSSYEQYF.

The chain is built from TRBV7-6 and TRBJ2-7; the match to TRBD1 covers 8 bases. Germline CDR1 SGHVS, CDR2 FNYEAQ. V shed 5 bases and J 6 bases; nucleotides not matched to a gene: 9. The CDR3 totals 14 residues. CDR3 protein: CASSPSGGEAEQYF. CDR3 coding DNA: TGTGCCAGCAGCCCCTCAGGGGGCGAAGCCGAGCAGTACTTC.

The sample holds many counts of this clone. V and J are TRBV7-9 and TRBJ1-3; D gene ambiguous. V was clipped by 3 bases and J by 1 base, with 13 bases between them. The germline gives CDR1 SEHNR, CDR2 FQNEAQ (reference sequence). The length of the CDR3 is 16 residues. DNA of the CDR3: TGTGCCAGCAGCTTCGGTTCAATTCCATCTGGAAACACCATATATTTT. This codes for CASSFGSIPSGNTIYF.

Notes on this clone: Without the conserved terminal phenylalanine or tryptophan, this CDR3 likely stems from a read error. The chain has TRBV4-3 and TRBJ1-2; D is unresolved. Trimming shortened V by 0 bases and J by 5 bases, and 16 bases separated the two germline ends. Germline-derived CDR1 and CDR2 are LGHNA and YSLEER. The CDR3 contains 16 residues. CDR3 nucleotides: TGCGCCAGCAGCCAAGAACATCGGGTATCGGATTATGGCTACACCCTC. It yields the protein CASSQEHRVSDYGYTL.

The chain couples TRBV19 to TRBJ2-3; 7 positions match TRBD2. V was pared by 3 bases and J by 4 bases, with 4 bases of the junction left unmatched. The V gene's germline CDR1 is LNHDA and CDR2 SQIVND (reference sequence). The CDR3 loop spans 14 amino acids. The CDR3 DNA reads as TGTGCCAGTAGTATGAGCGGGGTTCCAGATACGCAGTATTTT. This gives the protein CASSMSGVPDTQYF.